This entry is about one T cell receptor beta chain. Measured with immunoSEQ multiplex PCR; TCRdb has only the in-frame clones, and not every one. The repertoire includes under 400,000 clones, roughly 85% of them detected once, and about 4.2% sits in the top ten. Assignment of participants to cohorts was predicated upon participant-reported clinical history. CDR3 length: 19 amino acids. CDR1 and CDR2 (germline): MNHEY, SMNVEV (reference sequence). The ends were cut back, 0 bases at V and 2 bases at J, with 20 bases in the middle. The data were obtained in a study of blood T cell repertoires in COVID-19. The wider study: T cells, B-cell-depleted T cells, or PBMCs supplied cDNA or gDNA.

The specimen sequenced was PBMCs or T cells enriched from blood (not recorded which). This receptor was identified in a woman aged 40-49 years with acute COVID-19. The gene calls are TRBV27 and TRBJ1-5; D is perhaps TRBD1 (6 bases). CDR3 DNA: TGTGCCAGCAGTTTATCGTTCATAGGGACAAGAGGTTGCAATCAGCCCCAGCATTTT. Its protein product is CASSLSFIGTRGCNQPQHF.